This TCR beta chain was obtained from a study of graft-versus-host responses after intestinal transplantation. About the study: Induction using anti-thymocyte globulin, followed by tacrolimus and steroids for approximately 3 years, was given to all recipients. Study findings and constraints: Peak circulating GvH clone levels were associated with early post-transplant HvG declines. The marrow of recipients harbored GvH clones, and ileum or blood showed some of them first.

This table comes from immunoSEQ multiplex PCR, and its TCRdb copy is limited to in-frame clones, with some not included. Here the sample spans tens of thousands of clones, 85% to 95% being singletons. Worth noting for this clone: No antigen is known for it.

Germline V gives CDR1 SNHLY, CDR2 FYNNEI. CDR3 length equals 15 residues. V dropped 4 bases and J dropped 4; count of bases not matched to a gene: 8. The TCR comes from a human donor who was the organ donor for an intestinal transplant. The chain is built from TRBV2 and TRBJ2-7; 9 bases fit TRBD1. The specimen was unstimulated CD8+ T cells sorted from spleen or lymph node cells, collected before transplant. The CDR3 DNA reads as TGTGCCAGCAGTGCCCAGGAGACAGGGGGGTACGAGCAGTACTTC. It is translated as CASSAQETGGYEQYF.